The 3 T cell receptor beta chains given below trace back to one sample, sequenced in a study of tumor T cells in aggressive B-cell lymphoma. Sequenced by immunoSEQ multiplex PCR; TCRdb stores in-frame clones only, minus some. The sample lists about 4,000 clones; more than 65% were seen once. Input material: tumor tissue. All receptors derive from an adult with diffuse large B cell lymphoma.

The chain recombines TRBV21-1 with TRBJ2-2; the table's D call, TRBD2, was not checked against the DNA. TRBV21-1 counts as a pseudogene. The CDR3 is 14 residues long. The CDR3 sequence: CASIPRGGAGELFF. Written as DNA, the CDR3 is TGTGCCAGCATCCCGAGAGGGGGGGCCGGGGAGCTGTTTTTT.

The V call is TRBV9, the J call TRBJ1-1; D is unresolved. The CDR3 contains 14 residues. Germline CDR1 is SGDLS and CDR2 is YYNGEE. Trimming removed 0 bases from V and 6 bases from J, with 12 bases in between. Written as DNA, the CDR3 is TGTGCCAGCAGCGTAGGCGGGGAATGGGCTGAAGCTTTCTTT. This encodes CASSVGGEWAEAFF.

V and J are TRBV28 and TRBJ2-5, with 7 bases that match TRBD2. This CDR3 is built from 16 residues. Unmatched junction bases numbered 10, after V lost 1 base and J lost 5 bases. The germline gives CDR1 MDHEN, CDR2 SYDVKM. The CDR3 loop reads CASSLSPSGLWETQYF. In DNA form, the CDR3 reads TGTGCCAGCAGTTTATCTCCTAGCGGCCTATGGGAGACCCAGTACTTC. Full variable domain (rest looked up from reference TRBV28 and TRBJ2-5): DVKVTQSSRYLVKRTGEKVFLECVQDMDHENMFWYRQDPGLGLRLIYFSYDVKMKEKGDIPEGYSVSREKKERFSLILESASTNQTSMYLCASSLSPSGLWETQYFGPGTRLLVL.